These T cell receptor beta chains were read from a single sample in a study of vaccination effects on CD4 cells after COVID-19. For these receptors, no antigen is known. The data were produced by immunoSEQ multiplex PCR, yet TCRdb's version contains in-frame clones alone and is incomplete. The table records tens of thousands of clones, 72% of them present only once. The specimen was CD4+ T cells from PBMCs cultured without peptide, collected before COVID-19 vaccination. These receptors were taken from a human donor who had a prior SARS-CoV-2 infection. Each CDR3 is given with its conserved first and last residue. A D gene is named only where the DNA matches it firmly. Expanded clones get a size class; other rows say once, few or many, or leave the size out.

CDR3nt	CDR3aa	abundance	v_gene	j_gene	d_gene
TGTGCCAGCAGCATTTGGTCCGCGGGACAGTACACAGATACGCAGTATTTT	CASSIWSAGQYTDTQYF	-	TRBV21-1	TRBJ2-3	-
TGTGCCAGCACACCGGGCAGGGAGGAGCGCGAGCAGTACTTC	CASTPGREEREQYF	-	TRBV18	TRBJ2-7	-
TGTGCCAGCAGCTCGCTCGCTAACTATGGCTACACCTTC	CASSSLANYGYTF	few	TRBV28	TRBJ1-2	-
TGTGCCAGCAGTTTTGACTTTTATGGCTACACCTTC	CASSFDFYGYTF	-	TRBV9	TRBJ1-2	-
TGTGCCACCGACAGGGGCTCCACCGGGGAGCTGTTTTTT	CATDRGSTGELFF	-	TRBV24-1	TRBJ2-2	TRBD1
TGTGCCACCAGTCCAACCTATTCTCCGGGGCAGTTCTTC	CATSPTYSPGQFF	once	TRBV24-1	TRBJ2-1	-
TGTGCCAGCCGCACCGCCAGTACCAGGGGTTACAATGAGCAGTTCTTC	CASRTASTRGYNEQFF	-	TRBV2	TRBJ2-1	-
TGTGCCAGCAGTTACTCGCGAGGATCAGCGAACACTGAAGCTTTCTTT	CASSYSRGSANTEAFF	-	TRBV6-6	TRBJ1-1	-
TGCGCCAGCAGCCACCATGGACGGCTGAACTATGGCTACACCTTC	CASSHHGRLNYGYTF	-	TRBV4-1	TRBJ1-2	-
TGTGCCACCCCTGTGGCGGGCGGATCCTACGAGCAGTACTTC	CATPVAGGSYEQYF	-	TRBV14	TRBJ2-7	-
TGCGCCAGCAGTGAGGTGGGCTGGGAGCGGAACACCGGGGAGCTGTTTTTT	CASSEVGWERNTGELFF	-	TRBV10-1	TRBJ2-2	-
TGTGCAAGTCGCCTCATCGCGACAGGGGGCTTCGATGAGCAGTTCTTC	CASRLIATGGFDEQFF	-	TRBV12-2	TRBJ2-1	-
TGTGCCAGCAGCCAAGAAGTGGTTGGAGATCGAGAGACCCAGTACTTC	CASSQEVVGDRETQYF	-	TRBV4-2	TRBJ2-5	-
TGTGCCAGCAGAACCGGGACAGCCTATGGCTACACCTTC	CASRTGTAYGYTF	few	TRBV6-6	TRBJ1-2	TRBD1
TGTGCCAGCAGCGTGGGCAGCAGCTCTGGAAACACCATATATTTT	CASSVGSSSGNTIYF	-	TRBV4-2	TRBJ1-3	-
TGCGCCAGCAGTGGGGTGGCCTACAATGAGCAGTTCTTC	CASSGVAYNEQFF	-	TRBV5-1	TRBJ2-1	-
TGTGCCAGCTCACCAAGCCAAGCGGGAGCCGCAGATGAGCAGTTCTTC	CASSPSQAGAADEQFF	-	TRBV18	TRBJ2-1	TRBD2
TGTGCCAGCAGCTTAGCTCCCAGAAGTTCCTATGGCTACACCTTC	CASSLAPRSSYGYTF	-	TRBV7-2	TRBJ1-2	-
TGTGCCAGCAGCTCTCAACTAGCGGGAGGGTCCACAGATACGCAGTATTTT	CASSSQLAGGSTDTQYF	-	TRBV21-1	TRBJ2-3	-
TGTGCCAGCAGGGCTGGACAGCTCTCTGGAAACACCATATATTTT	CASRAGQLSGNTIYF	-	TRBV5-6	TRBJ1-3	-
TGTGCCAGCAGTTACGGGGCCACTGGGTACACTGAAGCTTTCTTT	CASSYGATGYTEAFF	-	TRBV6-6	TRBJ1-1	-
TGTGCCAGCAGTTTATCCGGGACAGCTTATTTTGGCTACACCTTC	CASSLSGTAYFGYTF	-	TRBV27	TRBJ1-2	TRBD1
TGTGCCACCAGCAGAGAGGGGTCGGCTAGCGGGGGGGCCCAGTACTTC	CATSREGSASGGAQYF	-	TRBV15	TRBJ2-7	TRBD2
TGTGCCAGCAGCCCAGGGGGTAACTCTGGAAACACCATATATTTT	CASSPGGNSGNTIYF	-	TRBV9	TRBJ1-3	TRBD1
TGTGCCAGCAGTGAATTGAGGGGCTACACCTTC	CASSELRGYTF	few	TRBV25-1	TRBJ1-2	-
TGTGCCACCAGTGCTCCGGGCACATTAGGGGACGGGGAGCTGTTTTTT	CATSAPGTLGDGELFF	-	TRBV24-1	TRBJ2-2	-
TGTGCCAGCACCTTAACAGGGAACACCGGGGAGCTGTTTTTT	CASTLTGNTGELFF	-	TRBV7-9	TRBJ2-2	-
TGTGCCAGCAGCTTATGGCCCGCTAGCCCCAACACCGGGGAGCTGTTTTTT	CASSLWPASPNTGELFF	-	TRBV7-9	TRBJ2-2	-
TGTGCCAGCAGCTTTCAGGGGTCTAACTATGGCTACACCTTC	CASSFQGSNYGYTF	-	TRBV5-4	TRBJ1-2	-
TGTGCCTGGAGTGTTCTGTTCCAAGAGACCCAGTACTTC	CAWSVLFQETQYF	-	TRBV30	TRBJ2-5	-
TGTGCCAGCAGCTTAGGGCAGGGGGAAGGCTATGGCTACACCTTC	CASSLGQGEGYGYTF	once	TRBV7-2	TRBJ1-2	TRBD1
TGTGCCAGCAGTACGGGGATGTCTGTCTCACCCCTCCACTTT	CASSTGMSVSPLHF	-	TRBV6-2/TRBV6-3	TRBJ1-6	-
TGTGCCAGCAGTACCTGGACGACACCCCAGCATTTT	CASSTWTTPQHF	few	TRBV6-2/TRBV6-3	TRBJ1-5	-
TGTGCCAGCAGCCAGGGGGTTTACTACGAGCAGTACTTC	CASSQGVYYEQYF	-	TRBV14	TRBJ2-7	-
TGTGCCAGCAGCACCGGGACAGACTCCTACGAGCAGTACTTC	CASSTGTDSYEQYF	-	TRBV5-4	TRBJ2-7	TRBD1
TGTGCCAGCAGCTTGGCAACCTCTGGAAACACCATATATTTT	CASSLATSGNTIYF	-	TRBV5-4	TRBJ1-3	-
TGTGCCAGCAGCCCGAGGCGTCTAGCGCAAGAGACCCAGTACTTC	CASSPRRLAQETQYF	-	TRBV9	TRBJ2-5	-
TGTGCCAGCAGTAGGTTAGCGGGGAGTGTGGTCCATGAGCAGTTCTTC	CASSRLAGSVVHEQFF	once	TRBV6-6	TRBJ2-1	TRBD2
TGTGCCAGCAGCTTAACAGGGAGCTCCTACAATGAGCAGTTCTTC	CASSLTGSSYNEQFF	-	TRBV7-3	TRBJ2-1	-
TGTGCTAGCAGCTCCGGGGTCGGCAATGAGCAGTTCTTC	CASSSGVGNEQFF	-	TRBV7-7	TRBJ2-1	-
TGTGCCAGCAGCTCGGACAGGGGGCGAGGAACTGAAGCTTTCTTT	CASSSDRGRGTEAFF	-	TRBV7-8	TRBJ1-1	TRBD1
TGTGCCAGCAGCTGGACTAGCGGGGGGGCAGATACGCAGTATTTT	CASSWTSGGADTQYF	-	TRBV5-6	TRBJ2-3	TRBD2
TGTGCCACCAGTGATCCGGGACAGAACACCGGGGAGCTGTTTTTT	CATSDPGQNTGELFF	-	TRBV24-1	TRBJ2-2	-
TGTGCCAGCAGCCTAGGACTGTTGGAGACCCAGTACTTC	CASSLGLLETQYF	-	TRBV9	TRBJ2-5	-